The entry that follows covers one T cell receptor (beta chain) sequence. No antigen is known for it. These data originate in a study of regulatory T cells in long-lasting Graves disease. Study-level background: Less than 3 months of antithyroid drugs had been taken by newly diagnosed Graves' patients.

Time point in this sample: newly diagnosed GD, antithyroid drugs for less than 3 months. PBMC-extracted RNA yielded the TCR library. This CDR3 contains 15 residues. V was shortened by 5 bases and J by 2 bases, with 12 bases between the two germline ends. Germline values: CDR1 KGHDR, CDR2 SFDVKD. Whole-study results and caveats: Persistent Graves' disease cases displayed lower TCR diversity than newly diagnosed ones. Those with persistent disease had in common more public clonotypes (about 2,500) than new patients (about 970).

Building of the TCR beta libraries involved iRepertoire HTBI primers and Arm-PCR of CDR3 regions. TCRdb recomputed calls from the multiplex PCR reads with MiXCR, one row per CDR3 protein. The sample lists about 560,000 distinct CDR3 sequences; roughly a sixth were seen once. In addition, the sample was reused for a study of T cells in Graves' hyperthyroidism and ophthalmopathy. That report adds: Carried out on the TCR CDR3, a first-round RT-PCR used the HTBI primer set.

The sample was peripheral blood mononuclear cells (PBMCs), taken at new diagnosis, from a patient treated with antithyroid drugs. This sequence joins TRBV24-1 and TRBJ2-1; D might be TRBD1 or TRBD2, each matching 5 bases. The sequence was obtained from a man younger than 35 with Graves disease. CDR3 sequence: CATSVGQGAYNEQFF. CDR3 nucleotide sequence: TGTGCCACCAGTGTCGGGCAGGGAGCCTACAATGAGCAGTTCTTC.